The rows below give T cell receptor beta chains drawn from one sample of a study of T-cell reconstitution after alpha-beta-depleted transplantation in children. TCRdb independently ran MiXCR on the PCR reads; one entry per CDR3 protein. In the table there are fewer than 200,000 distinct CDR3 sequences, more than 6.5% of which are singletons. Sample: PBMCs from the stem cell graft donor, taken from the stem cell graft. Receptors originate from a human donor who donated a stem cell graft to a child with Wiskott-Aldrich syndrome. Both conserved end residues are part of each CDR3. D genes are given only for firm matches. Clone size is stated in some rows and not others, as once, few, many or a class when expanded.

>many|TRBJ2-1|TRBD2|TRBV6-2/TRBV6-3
CASRVAGGNEQFF
TGTGCCAGCAGAGTAGCGGGAGGCAATGAGCAGTTCTTC
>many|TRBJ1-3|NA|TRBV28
CASSFLTSSSGNTIYF
TGTGCCAGCAGTTTTCTTACCTCTAGCTCTGGAAACACCATATATTTT
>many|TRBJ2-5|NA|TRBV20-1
CSARILVGETQYF
TGCAGTGCTAGAATCCTAGTCGGGGAGACCCAGTACTTC
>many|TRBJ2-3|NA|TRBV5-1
CATRAPSTDTQYF
TGCGCCACCCGCGCGCCCAGCACAGATACGCAGTATTTT
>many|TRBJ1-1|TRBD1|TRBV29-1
CSVAGQAEGTEAFF
TGCAGCGTTGCCGGACAGGCTGAGGGCACTGAAGCTTTCTTT
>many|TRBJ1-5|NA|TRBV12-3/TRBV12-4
CASSKGDTNQPQHF
TGTGCCAGCAGCAAAGGGGACACAAATCAGCCCCAGCATTTT
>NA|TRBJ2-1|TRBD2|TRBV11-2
CASSLTTSGVYNEQFF
TGTGCCAGCAGCTTGACGACTAGCGGGGTTTACAATGAGCAGTTCTTC
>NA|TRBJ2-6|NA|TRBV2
CAISPAAGGDLSGANVLTF
TGTGCCATCAGTCCCGCCGCCGGCGGGGACCTCTCTGGGGCCAACGTCCTGACTTTC
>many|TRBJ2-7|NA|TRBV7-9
CATASTGYSYEQYF
TGTGCCACCGCTAGTACGGGGTACTCCTACGAACAGTACTTC
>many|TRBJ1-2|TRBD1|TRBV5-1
CASSLEGQGAGGYTF
TGCGCCAGCAGCTTGGAGGGACAGGGGGCCGGTGGCTACACCTTC
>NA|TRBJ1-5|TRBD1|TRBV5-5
CASSSGQYSNQPQHF
TGTGCCAGCAGCTCGGGACAGTATAGCAATCAGCCCCAGCATTTT
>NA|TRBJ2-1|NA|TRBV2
CASSYRERAYNEQFF
TGTGCCAGCAGTTACAGGGAGAGGGCCTACAATGAGCAGTTCTTC
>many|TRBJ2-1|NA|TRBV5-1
CASTLTPSPNNEQFF
TGCGCCAGCACATTGACTCCTAGCCCGAACAATGAGCAGTTCTTC
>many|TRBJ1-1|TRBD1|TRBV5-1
CASSLQGVGTEAFF
TGCGCCAGCAGCTTGCAGGGGGTGGGAACTGAAGCTTTCTTT
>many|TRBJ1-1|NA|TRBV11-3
CASSSGTEAFF
TGTGCCAGCAGCTCTGGGACTGAAGCTTTCTTT
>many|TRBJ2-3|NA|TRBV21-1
CASSKVSADPDTQYF
TGTGCCAGCAGCAAAGTGTCGGCGGATCCAGATACGCAGTATTTT
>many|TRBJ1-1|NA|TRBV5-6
CASSLERVNTEAFF
TGTGCCAGCAGCTTGGAGAGGGTGAACACTGAAGCTTTCTTT
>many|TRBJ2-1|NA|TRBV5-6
CASSQDTGYDSYNEQFF
TGTGCCAGCAGCCAGGATACGGGGTATGACTCCTACAATGAGCAGTTCTTC
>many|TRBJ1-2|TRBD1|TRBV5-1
CASSLDAGQGIHGYTF
TGCGCCAGCAGCTTGGATGCGGGACAGGGGATCCATGGCTACACCTTC
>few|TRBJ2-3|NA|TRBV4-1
CASSESPWDTQYF
TGCGCCAGCAGCGAATCCCCCTGGGATACGCAGTATTTT
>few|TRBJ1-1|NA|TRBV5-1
CASSERTLTEAFF
TGCGCCAGCAGCGAAAGGACACTCACTGAAGCTTTCTTT
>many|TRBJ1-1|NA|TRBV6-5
CASSRSEAEAFF
TGTGCCAGCAGCCGCTCAGAGGCTGAAGCTTTCTTT
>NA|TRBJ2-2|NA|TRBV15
CATQGNTGELFF
TGTGCCACTCAGGGGAACACCGGGGAGCTGTTTTTT
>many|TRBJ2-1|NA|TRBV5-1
CASSLAQRPGAPLWNEQFF
TGCGCCAGCAGCTTGGCGCAAAGACCCGGGGCTCCCCTGTGGAATGAGCAGTTCTTC
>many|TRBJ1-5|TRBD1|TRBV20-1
CSARAQGASNQPQHF
TGCAGTGCTAGAGCTCAGGGGGCTAGCAATCAGCCCCAGCATTTT
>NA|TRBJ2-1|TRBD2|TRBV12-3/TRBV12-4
CASWELGLAGVDEQFF
TGTGCCAGCTGGGAGTTGGGACTAGCGGGTGTGGATGAGCAGTTCTTC
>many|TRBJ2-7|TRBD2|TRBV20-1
CSARPPGSGDPYEQYF
TGCAGTGCTAGACCCCCGGGAAGCGGGGACCCCTACGAGCAGTACTTC
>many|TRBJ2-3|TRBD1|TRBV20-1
CSARDSYSTDTQYF
TGCAGTGCAAGGGACAGCTATAGCACAGATACGCAGTATTTT